These 15 T cell receptor beta chains came from one sample sequenced in a study of response to subunit inactivated influenza vaccine. In TCRdb, the RT-PCR reads were re-called with MiXCR into one record per CDR3 protein. This table has 200,000 to 250,000 distinct CDR3 sequences, roughly an eighth appearing once. Sequences were derived from non-naive T cells sorted from PBMCs, sampled around two weeks before vaccination. These receptors all stem from a man in his forties or fifties who received an inactivated influenza vaccine.

This clonotype was observed a few times. The chain is built from TRBV2 and TRBJ2-4, with D hard to call. This CDR3 comprises 14 residues. CDR1 and CDR2 from the germline V gene are SNHLY and FYNNEI. V shed 6 bases and J shed 3 bases, with 12 bases lying between them. This CDR3 reads CASRAAWDKNIQYF. For the CDR3, the DNA is TGTGCCAGCAGGGCCGCTTGGGACAAAAACATTCAGTACTTC.

This clonotype has more than one count but fewer than ten. This chain connects TRBV2 to TRBJ2-4; tentatively, D is TRBD2 (5 bases). The length of the CDR3 is 14 residues. Germline CDR1 and CDR2: SNHLY and FYNNEI. V dropped 6 bases and J dropped 6 bases, with 15 bases sitting between them. CDR3 sequence: CASSLEVGRNIQYF. As DNA, the CDR3 is TGTGCCAGCAGCCTGGAGGTGGGGAGAAACATTCAGTACTTC. Based on the CDR3 plus reference TRBV2 and TRBJ2-4, the full variable domain is EPEVTQTPSHQVTQMGQEVILRCVPISNHLYFYWYRQILGQKVEFLVSFYNNEISEKSEIFDDQFSVERPDGSNFTLKIRSTKLEDSAMYFCASSLEVGRNIQYFGAGTRLSVL.

This clonotype was recorded at least ten times. The chain employs TRBV12-3 or TRBV12-4 and TRBJ2-2; 8 bases are shared with TRBD2. The V and J ends lost 3 bases and 5 bases, in that order; junction bases with no gene match: 8. The CDR3 contains 16 residues. Written as DNA, the CDR3 is TGTGCCAGCAGTTTTTCTGGGACTAGGGGGACCGGGGAGCTGTTTTTT. Translated: CASSFSGTRGTGELFF.

The table lists this clonotype with a few counts. The rearrangement uses TRBV5-1 and TRBJ1-1; D not certain. The CDR3 runs to 15 residues. Trimming took off 4 bases at V and 1 base at J, with 14 bases between the two ends. The germline V gene has CDR1 SGHRS and CDR2 YFSETQ. The CDR3 nucleotides are TGCGCCAGCAGCCTCCATGGGCGGGGGAACACTGAAGCTTTCTTT. It translates to CASSLHGRGNTEAFF.

The CDR3 loop reads CASRPGPGDTEAFF. Written as DNA, the CDR3 is TGTGCCAGCAGGCCCGGACCGGGGGACACTGAAGCTTTCTTT. The chain recombines TRBV7-2 with TRBJ1-1, with TRBD1 as a possible D gene (5 bases). The CDR3 extends over 14 amino acids. Germline CDR1 reads SGHTA; CDR2 reads FQGNSA. V was shortened by 6 bases and J by 3 bases, with 14 bases between the two germline ends.

This clonotype was picked up a small number of times. CDR3 nucleotides: TGCGCCAGCAGCTTGGAGCAGTACTATGGCTACACCTTC. This encodes CASSLEQYYGYTF. This chain joins TRBV5-1 and TRBJ1-2, with unresolved D. The germline gives CDR1 SGHRS, CDR2 YFSETQ. V lost 0 bases to trimming and J lost 3 bases, with 6 bases between them. CDR3 size: 13 residues.

This clonotype occurred many times. This rearrangement joins TRBV5-1 to TRBJ1-2, with a tentative D call TRBD1 (5 bases). Trimming took off 4 bases at V and 8 bases at J, with 12 bases between the two ends. Germline V gives CDR1 SGHRS, CDR2 YFSETQ. The CDR3 is made up of 12 amino acids. The CDR3 loop is CASSRQGHGYTF. The CDR3 DNA reads as TGCGCCAGCAGCAGGCAGGGCCACGGCTACACCTTC.

The V gene is TRBV11-2, the J gene TRBJ1-1; D uncertain. The V end lost 7 bases, the J end lost 1 base, and 13 bases lay between the germline ends. This CDR3 is built from 14 residues. Germline-derived CDR1 and CDR2 are SGHAT and FQNNGV. CDR3 region: CASNDYGRNTEAFF. The CDR3 nucleotides are TGTGCCAGCAATGACTATGGGCGGAACACTGAAGCTTTCTTT.

CDR3 nucleotide sequence: TGTGCCAGCAGCTTGGTGGGATCGGGTTTCTATGGCTACACCTTC. This translates into CASSLVGSGFYGYTF. The rearrangement uses TRBV5-6 and TRBJ1-2; unclear D gene. The CDR3 runs 15 residues. The V gene's germline CDR1 is SGHDT and CDR2 YYEEEE. Trimming stripped 0 bases from V and 4 bases from J, with 13 bases between.

The table lists this clonotype with many counts. For the CDR3, the DNA is TGCAGCGCCGCGCTCGGGGGGGCCACAGATACGCAGTATTTT. This gives the protein CSAALGGATDTQYF. The chain joins TRBV29-1 to TRBJ2-3; TRBD2 agrees at 8 bases. This CDR3 has 14 residues. The junction had 8 bases not matched to a gene; V was cut back by 7 bases and J by 2 bases. Germline V gene lookup returns CDR1 SQVTM and CDR2 ANQGSEA.

The chain links TRBV20-1 to TRBJ2-1, with unresolved D. V lost 1 base and J 5 bases, leaving 12 bases between the germline ends. CDR3 length: 14 residues. Germline lookup yields CDR1 DFQATT and CDR2 SNEGSKA (reference sequence). In nucleotides, the CDR3 is TGCAGTGCTAGAGCTTTGGCCACCAACAATGAGCAGTTCTTC. Its translation: CSARALATNNEQFF.

The chain is built from TRBV7-2 and TRBJ1-2; a possible D gene is TRBD1 (6 bases). The CDR3 has 14 amino acids. The V gene's germline CDR1 is SGHTA and CDR2 FQGNSA. V was cut by 4 bases and J by 7 bases, with 16 bases left in between. Here the CDR3 DNA reads TGTGCCAGCAGCTCACAGGGAAGTTTATCTGGCTACACCTTC. Its protein is CASSSQGSLSGYTF.

The J gene is TRBJ1-6, the V gene TRBV4-1; D is unclear. Trimming removed 1 base at V and 3 bases at J, with 10 bases between. The germline V gene encodes CDR1 MGHRA and CDR2 YSYEKL. This CDR3 comprises 16 residues. CDR3 residues: CASSQVVTDYNSPLHF. DNA of the CDR3: TGCGCCAGCAGCCAAGTGGTGACGGACTATAATTCACCCCTCCACTTT.

This rearrangement joins TRBV7-9 to TRBJ2-2, with D perhaps assigned TRBD1 or TRBD2 (5 bases each). CDR1 SEHNR and CDR2 FQNEAQ come from the germline V gene (reference sequence). V was cut by 5 bases and J by 1 base, with 14 bases left in between. The length of the CDR3 is 16 residues. CDR3 coding DNA: TGTGCCAGCAGCCAATACCGGGACCAGAACACCGGGGAGCTGTTTTTT. Its translation is CASSQYRDQNTGELFF.

This clonotype was counted a few times. The V gene is TRBV6-1, the J gene TRBJ2-1; 15 nucleotides align to TRBD2. The V and J ends lost 7 bases and 9 bases, in that order; junction bases with no gene match: 10. CDR1 is MNHNS, CDR2 SASEGT, per germline. The CDR3 has 16 residues. CDR3: CASTIPGLAGGSEQFF. The CDR3, as DNA: TGTGCCAGCACGATCCCGGGACTAGCGGGAGGAAGTGAGCAGTTCTTC.